This T cell receptor beta chain was observed in a study of blood T cell repertoires in COVID-19. The wider study: Italy, Spain and the United States were the sources of the convalescent and acute COVID-19 samples.

Germline CDR1 is LGHDT and CDR2 is YNNKEL (reference sequence). The CDR3 contains 16 residues. V was pared by 7 bases and J by 7 bases, with 13 bases of the junction left unmatched. TCRdb's copy holds only in-frame clones and misses some; the assay was immunoSEQ multiplex PCR. Altogether 97,000 or so clones are present, 75% to 85% being singletons, with the ten largest covering approximately 4%. This TCR came from a man between 60 and 75 years old with acute or convalescent COVID-19. The sample was peripheral blood. V usage is TRBV3-1 (or the pseudogene TRBV3-2) and J usage is TRBJ2-5; 12 positions agree with TRBD2. In nucleotides, the CDR3 is TGTGCCAGCACCCCTCGACTAGCGGGGGACCTCCCGACCCAGTACTTC. It translates to CASTPRLAGDLPTQYF.